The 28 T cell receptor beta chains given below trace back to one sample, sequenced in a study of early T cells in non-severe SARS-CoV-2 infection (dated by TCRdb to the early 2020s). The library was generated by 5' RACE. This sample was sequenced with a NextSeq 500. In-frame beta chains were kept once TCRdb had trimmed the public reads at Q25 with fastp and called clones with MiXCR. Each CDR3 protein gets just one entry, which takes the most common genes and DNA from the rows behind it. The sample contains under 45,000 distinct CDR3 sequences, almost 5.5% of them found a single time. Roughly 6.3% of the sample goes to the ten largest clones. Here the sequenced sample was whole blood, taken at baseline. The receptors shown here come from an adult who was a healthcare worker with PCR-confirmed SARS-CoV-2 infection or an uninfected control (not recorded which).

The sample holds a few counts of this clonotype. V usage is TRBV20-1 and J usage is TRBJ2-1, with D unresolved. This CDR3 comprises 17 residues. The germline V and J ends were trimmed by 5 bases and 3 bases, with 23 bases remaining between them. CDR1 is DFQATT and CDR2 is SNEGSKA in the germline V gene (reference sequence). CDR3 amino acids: CSAVGQPLHMVYNEQFF. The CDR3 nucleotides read TGCAGTGCTGTGGGTCAACCGTTACACATGGTCTACAATGAGCAGTTCTTC.

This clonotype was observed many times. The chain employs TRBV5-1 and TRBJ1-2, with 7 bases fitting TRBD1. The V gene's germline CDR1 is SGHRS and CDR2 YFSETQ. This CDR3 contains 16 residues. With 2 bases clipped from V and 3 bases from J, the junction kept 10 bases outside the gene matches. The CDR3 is CASSFRRQGGDYGYTF. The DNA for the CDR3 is TGCGCCAGCAGCTTCCGTCGACAGGGAGGCGACTATGGCTACACCTTC.

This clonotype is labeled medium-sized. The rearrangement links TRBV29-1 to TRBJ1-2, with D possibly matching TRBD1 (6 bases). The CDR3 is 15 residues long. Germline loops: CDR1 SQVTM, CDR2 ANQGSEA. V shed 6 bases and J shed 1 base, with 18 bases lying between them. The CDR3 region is CSVTVLQGRNYGYTF. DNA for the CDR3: TGCAGCGTCACCGTGTTACAGGGACGTAACTATGGCTACACCTTC.

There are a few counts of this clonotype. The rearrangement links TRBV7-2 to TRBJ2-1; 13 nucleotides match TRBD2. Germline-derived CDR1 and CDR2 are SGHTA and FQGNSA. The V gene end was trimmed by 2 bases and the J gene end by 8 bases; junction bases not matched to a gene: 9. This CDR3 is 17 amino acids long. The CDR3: CASSLKGRTSGSHEQFF. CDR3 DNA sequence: TGTGCCAGCAGCTTAAAGGGGAGGACTAGCGGGAGTCATGAGCAGTTCTTC.

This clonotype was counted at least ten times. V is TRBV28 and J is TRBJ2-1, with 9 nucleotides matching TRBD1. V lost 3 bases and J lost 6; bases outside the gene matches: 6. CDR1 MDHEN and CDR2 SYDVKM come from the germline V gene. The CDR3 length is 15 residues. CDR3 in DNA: TGTGCCAGCAGTTTGGCGGGACAGGGTGTCAATGAGCAGTTCTTC. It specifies CASSLAGQGVNEQFF.

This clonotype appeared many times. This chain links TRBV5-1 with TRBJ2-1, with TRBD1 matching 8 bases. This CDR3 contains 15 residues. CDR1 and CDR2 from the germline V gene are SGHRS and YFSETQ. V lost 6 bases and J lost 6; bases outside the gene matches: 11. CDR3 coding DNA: TGCGCCAGCACCCCCGACAGGGGTTCACCCAATGAGCAGTTCTTC. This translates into CASTPDRGSPNEQFF.

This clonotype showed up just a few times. CDR3 residues: CASSREPGQGEKQYV. The CDR3 DNA reads TGCGCCAGCAGCCGGGAACCGGGACAGGGGGAGAAGCAGTACGTC. The rearrangement uses TRBV4-1 and TRBJ2-7; 11 bases are a match to TRBD1. Germline V CDR1 and CDR2: MGHRA, YSYEKL. J lost 8 bases, V lost 4 bases, and 10 bases had no gene match. The CDR3 runs 15 residues.

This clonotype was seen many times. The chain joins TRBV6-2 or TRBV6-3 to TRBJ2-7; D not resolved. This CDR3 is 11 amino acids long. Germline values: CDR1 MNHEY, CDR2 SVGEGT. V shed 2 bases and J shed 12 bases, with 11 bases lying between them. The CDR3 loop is CASSYGPDWYV. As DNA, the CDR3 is TGTGCCAGCAGTTACGGACCGGATTGGTACGTC.

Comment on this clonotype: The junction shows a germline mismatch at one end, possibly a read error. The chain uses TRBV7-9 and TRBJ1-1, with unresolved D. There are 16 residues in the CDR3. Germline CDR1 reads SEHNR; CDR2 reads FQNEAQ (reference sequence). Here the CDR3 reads CVSTEPSRLLNTEAFF. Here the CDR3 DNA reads TGTGTCAGCACCGAGCCCTCCAGATTGCTTAACACTGAAGCTTTCTTT.

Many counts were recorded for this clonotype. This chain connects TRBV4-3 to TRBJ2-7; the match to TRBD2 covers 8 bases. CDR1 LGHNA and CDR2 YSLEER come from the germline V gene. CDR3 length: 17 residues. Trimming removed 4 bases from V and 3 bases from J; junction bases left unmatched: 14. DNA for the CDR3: TGCGCCAGCAGCCCGCCACCCGGGGGGGAGGCCAACTACGAGCAGTACGTC. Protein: CASSPPPGGEANYEQYV.

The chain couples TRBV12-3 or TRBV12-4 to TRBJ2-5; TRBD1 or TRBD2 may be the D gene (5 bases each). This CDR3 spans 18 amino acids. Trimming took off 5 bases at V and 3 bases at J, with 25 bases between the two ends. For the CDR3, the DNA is TGTGCCAGCAGTCCGCCTACGTATCCCGGGACGAGGGAAGAGACCCAGTACTTC. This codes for CASSPPTYPGTREETQYF.

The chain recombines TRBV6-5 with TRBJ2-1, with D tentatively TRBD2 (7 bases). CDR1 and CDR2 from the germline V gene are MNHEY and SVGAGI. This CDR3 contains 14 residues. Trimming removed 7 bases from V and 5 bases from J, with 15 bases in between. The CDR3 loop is CASTFRGGHNEQFF. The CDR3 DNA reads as TGTGCCAGCACCTTCAGGGGAGGGCACAATGAGCAGTTCTTC.

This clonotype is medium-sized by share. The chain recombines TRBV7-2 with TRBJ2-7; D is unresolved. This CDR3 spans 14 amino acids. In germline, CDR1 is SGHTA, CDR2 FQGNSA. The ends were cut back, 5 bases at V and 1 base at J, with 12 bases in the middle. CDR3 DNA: TGTGCCAGCAGCCCGTCGGAGAATTCCTACGAGCAGTACTTC. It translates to CASSPSENSYEQYF.

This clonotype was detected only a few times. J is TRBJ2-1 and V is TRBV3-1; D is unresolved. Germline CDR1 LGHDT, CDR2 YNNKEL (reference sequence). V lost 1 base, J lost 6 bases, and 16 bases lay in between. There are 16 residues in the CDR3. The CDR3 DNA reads TGTGCCAGCAGCCAAGTAAGGCGGACCATGTGCAATGAGCAGTTCTTC. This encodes CASSQVRRTMCNEQFF.

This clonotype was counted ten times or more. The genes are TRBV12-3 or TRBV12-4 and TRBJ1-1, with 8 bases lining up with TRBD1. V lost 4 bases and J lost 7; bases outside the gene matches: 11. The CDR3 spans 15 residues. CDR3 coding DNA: TGTGCCAGCAGTTCGATTCAGGGGGCAAGGAGTGAAGCTTTCTTT. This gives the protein CASSSIQGARSEAFF.

The CDR3 loop is CASSGGQSDEQYF. CDR3 nucleotide sequence: TGTGCCAGCAGCGGGGGACAGAGCGACGAGCAGTACTTC. This chain links TRBV9 with TRBJ2-7; TRBD1 matches 7 bases. The V gene's germline CDR1 is SGDLS and CDR2 YYNGEE. J gave up 5 bases and V 3 bases, and 5 bases lay outside the gene matches. The CDR3 consists of 13 residues.

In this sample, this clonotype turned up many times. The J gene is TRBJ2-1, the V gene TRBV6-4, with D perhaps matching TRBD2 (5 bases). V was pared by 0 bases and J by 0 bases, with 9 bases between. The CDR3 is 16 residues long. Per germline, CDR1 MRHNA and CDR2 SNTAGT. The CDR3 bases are TGTGCCAGCAGTGACTCTAGCGCGAGCTCCTACAATGAGCAGTTCTTC. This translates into CASSDSSASSYNEQFF.

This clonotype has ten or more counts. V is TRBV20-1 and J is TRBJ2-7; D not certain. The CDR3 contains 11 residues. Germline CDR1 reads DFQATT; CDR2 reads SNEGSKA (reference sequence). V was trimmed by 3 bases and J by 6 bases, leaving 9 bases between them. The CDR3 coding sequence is TGCAGTGCTAGTATGGCCTTCGAGCAGTACTTC. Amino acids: CSASMAFEQYF.

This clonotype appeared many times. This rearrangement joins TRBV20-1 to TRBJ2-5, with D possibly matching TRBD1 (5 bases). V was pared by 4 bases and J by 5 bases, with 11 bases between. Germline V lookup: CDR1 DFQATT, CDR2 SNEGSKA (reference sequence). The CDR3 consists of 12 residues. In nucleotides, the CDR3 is TGCAGTGCTACAGGGATATTGGAGACCCAGTACTTC. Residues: CSATGILETQYF.

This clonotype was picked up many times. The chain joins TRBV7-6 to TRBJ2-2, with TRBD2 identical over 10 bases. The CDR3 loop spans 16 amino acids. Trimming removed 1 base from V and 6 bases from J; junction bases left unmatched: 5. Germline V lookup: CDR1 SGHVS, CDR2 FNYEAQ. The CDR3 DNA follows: TGTGCCAGCAGCTTAGTTGCTAGCGGGAGTGCCGGGGAGCTGTTTTTT. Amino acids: CASSLVASGSAGELFF.

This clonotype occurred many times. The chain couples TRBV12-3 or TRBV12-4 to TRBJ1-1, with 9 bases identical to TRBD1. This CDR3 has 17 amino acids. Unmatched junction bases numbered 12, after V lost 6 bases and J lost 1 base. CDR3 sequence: CASSPSQGARGNTEAFF. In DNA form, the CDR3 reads TGTGCCAGCAGCCCCTCACAGGGGGCTCGGGGGAACACTGAAGCTTTCTTT.

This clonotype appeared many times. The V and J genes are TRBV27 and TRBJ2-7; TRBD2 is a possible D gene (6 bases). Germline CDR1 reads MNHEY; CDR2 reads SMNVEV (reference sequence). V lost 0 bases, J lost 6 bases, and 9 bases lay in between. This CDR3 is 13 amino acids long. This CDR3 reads CASSLSTSAEQYF. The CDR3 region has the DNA TGTGCCAGCAGTTTATCGACTAGTGCCGAGCAGTACTTC.

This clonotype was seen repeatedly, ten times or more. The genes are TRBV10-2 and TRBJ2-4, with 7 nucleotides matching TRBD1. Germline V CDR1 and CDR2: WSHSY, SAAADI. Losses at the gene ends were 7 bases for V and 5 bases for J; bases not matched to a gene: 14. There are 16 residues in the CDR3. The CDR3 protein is CASTPRQGGWQNIQYF. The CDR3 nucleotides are TGCGCCAGCACCCCCAGACAGGGCGGGTGGCAAAACATTCAGTACTTC.

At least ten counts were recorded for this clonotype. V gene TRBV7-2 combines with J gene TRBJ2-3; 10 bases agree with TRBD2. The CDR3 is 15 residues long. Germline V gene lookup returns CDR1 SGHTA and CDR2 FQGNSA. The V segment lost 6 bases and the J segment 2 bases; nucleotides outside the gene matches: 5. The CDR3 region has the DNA TGTGCCAGCAGTGGGACTAGCGTGTCCACAGATACGCAGTATTTT. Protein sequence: CASSGTSVSTDTQYF.

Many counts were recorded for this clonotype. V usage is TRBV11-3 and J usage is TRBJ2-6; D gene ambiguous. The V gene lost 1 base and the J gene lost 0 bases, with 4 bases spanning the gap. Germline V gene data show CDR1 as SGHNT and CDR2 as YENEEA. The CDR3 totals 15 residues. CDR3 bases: TGTGCCAGCAGCTTAGGAGGCTCTGGGGCCAACGTCCTGACTTTC. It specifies CASSLGGSGANVLTF.

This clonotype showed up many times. The CDR3 loop is CASSEDRRYGYTF. The CDR3 DNA is TGCGCCAGCAGTGAGGACAGGCGCTATGGCTACACCTTC. V usage is TRBV10-2 and J usage is TRBJ1-2; D is perhaps TRBD1 (6 bases). The CDR3 spans 13 residues. In germline, CDR1 is WSHSY, CDR2 SAAADI. V lost 2 bases and J 4 bases, leaving 8 bases between the germline ends.

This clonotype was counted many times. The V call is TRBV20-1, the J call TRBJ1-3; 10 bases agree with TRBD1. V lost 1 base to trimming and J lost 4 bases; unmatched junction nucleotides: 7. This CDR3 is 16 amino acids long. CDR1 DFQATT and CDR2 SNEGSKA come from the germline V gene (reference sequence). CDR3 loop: CSARAGQGNLGNTIYF. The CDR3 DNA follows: TGCAGTGCTAGAGCGGGACAGGGGAATCTCGGAAACACCATATATTTT.

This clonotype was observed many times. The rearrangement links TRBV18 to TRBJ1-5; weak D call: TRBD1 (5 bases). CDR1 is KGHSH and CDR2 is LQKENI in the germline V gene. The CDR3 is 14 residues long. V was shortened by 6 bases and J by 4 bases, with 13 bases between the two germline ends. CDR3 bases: TGTGCCAGCTCCCTTGCCGACAGTAATCAGCCCCAGCATTTT. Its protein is CASSLADSNQPQHF.